This T cell receptor beta chain was identified in a study of T cells in Graves' hyperthyroidism and ophthalmopathy. Study-wide points: Researchers report that a 13 V-J model separated ophthalmopathy from stable hyperthyroidism.

This clonotype has a handful of counts. Its specificity is unknown. This CDR3 has 16 residues. Germline-derived CDR1 and CDR2 are SGDLS and YYNGEE. The J segment lost 1 base and the V segment lost 0 bases, leaving 3 bases of the junction unmatched. Amplification of TCR beta CDR3 regions was performed using RNA transcripts as template. A set of HTBI primers served as the primers for a first-round RT-PCR of the TCR CDR3. TCRdb redid the calling of the multiplex PCR reads with MiXCR, one entry per CDR3 protein. The profile shows hundreds of thousands of distinct CDR3 sequences, roughly 37% of them singletons.

The material sequenced was blood. The clonotype was recovered from a man aged 18 to 29 with Graves' hyperthyroidism. This chain connects TRBV9 to TRBJ2-2; TRBD2 matches 7 bases. CDR3 nucleotides: TGTGCCAGCAGCGTAGGAGGCGGGAGGAACACCGGGGAGCTGTTTTTT. Protein sequence: CASSVGGGRNTGELFF.